This paragraph covers one T cell receptor (beta chain) sequence. The data are from a study of Ad26.COV2.S vaccination and SARS-CoV-2 variants. CDR1 and CDR2 from the germline V gene are ENHRY and SYGVKD. The V and J ends lost 6 bases and 5 bases respectively, with 10 bases between them. There are 12 residues in the CDR3. Using immunoSEQ multiplex PCR, the repertoire was profiled, and TCRdb retains in-frame clones only, with some absent. There are hundreds of thousands of clones in the sample; more than 75% occur only once, and around 3.6% lies in the top ten. Described treatment: some 20 received Ad26.COV2.S at low or high dose, single or two shots; several received placebo; per-sample allocation not given. The samples were gathered on day 63 after the first injection of vaccine or placebo.

The TCR comes from a person between 18 and 59 years old who received the Ad26.COV2.S COVID-19 vaccine or a placebo. The material was peripheral blood, obtained in a trial of Ad26.COV2.S vaccine versus placebo. This chain links TRBV10-3 with TRBJ2-5, with a tentative D call TRBD1 (6 bases). The CDR3 reads CAISRRGETQYF. The CDR3 nucleotides are TGTGCCATCAGCCGAAGGGGGGAGACCCAGTACTTC.